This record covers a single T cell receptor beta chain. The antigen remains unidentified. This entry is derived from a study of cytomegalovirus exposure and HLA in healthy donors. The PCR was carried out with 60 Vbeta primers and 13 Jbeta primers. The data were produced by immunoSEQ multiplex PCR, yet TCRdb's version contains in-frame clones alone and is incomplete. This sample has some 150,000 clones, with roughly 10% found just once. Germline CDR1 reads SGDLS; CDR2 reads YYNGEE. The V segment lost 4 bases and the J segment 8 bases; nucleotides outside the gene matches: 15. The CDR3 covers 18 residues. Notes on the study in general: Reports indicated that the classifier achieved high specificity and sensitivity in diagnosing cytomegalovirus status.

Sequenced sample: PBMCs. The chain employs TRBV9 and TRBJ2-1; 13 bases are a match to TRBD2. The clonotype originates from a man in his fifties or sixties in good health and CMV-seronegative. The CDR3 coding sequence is TGTGCCAGCAGCCCCAGACCGGGACTAGCGGGATACGGTGATGAGCAGTTCTTC. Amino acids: CASSPRPGLAGYGDEQFF.